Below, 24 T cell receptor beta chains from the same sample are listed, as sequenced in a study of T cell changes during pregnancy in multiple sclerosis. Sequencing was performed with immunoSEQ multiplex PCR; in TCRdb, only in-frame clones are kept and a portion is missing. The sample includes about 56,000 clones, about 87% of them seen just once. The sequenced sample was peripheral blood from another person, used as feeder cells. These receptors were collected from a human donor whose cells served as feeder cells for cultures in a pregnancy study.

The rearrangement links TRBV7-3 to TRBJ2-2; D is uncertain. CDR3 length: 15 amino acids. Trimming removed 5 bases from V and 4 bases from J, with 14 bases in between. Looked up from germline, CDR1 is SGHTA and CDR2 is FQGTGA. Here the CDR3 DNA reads TGTGCCAGCAGCCCTGAAGGGTTGGCCACCGGGGAGCTGTTTTTT. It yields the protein CASSPEGLATGELFF.

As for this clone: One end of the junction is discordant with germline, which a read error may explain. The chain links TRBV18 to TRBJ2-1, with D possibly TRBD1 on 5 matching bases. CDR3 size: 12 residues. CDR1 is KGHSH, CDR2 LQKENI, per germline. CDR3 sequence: CASSPQGRILLF. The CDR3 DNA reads TGTGCCAGCTCACCACAGGGGCGTATATTGCTCTTC.

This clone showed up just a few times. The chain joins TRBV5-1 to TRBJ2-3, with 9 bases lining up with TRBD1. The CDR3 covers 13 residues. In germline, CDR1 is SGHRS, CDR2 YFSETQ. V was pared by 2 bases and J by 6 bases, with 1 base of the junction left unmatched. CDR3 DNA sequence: TGCGCCAGCAGCTTCGGGACAGGGGATACGCAGTATTTT. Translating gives CASSFGTGDTQYF.

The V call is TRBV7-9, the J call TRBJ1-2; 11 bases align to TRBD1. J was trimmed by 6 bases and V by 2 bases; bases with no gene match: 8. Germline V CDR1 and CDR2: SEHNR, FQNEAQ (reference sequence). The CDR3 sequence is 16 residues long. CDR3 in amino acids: CASSLSRGQGANGYTF. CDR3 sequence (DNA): TGTGCCAGCAGCTTAAGTCGAGGACAGGGGGCCAATGGCTACACCTTC.

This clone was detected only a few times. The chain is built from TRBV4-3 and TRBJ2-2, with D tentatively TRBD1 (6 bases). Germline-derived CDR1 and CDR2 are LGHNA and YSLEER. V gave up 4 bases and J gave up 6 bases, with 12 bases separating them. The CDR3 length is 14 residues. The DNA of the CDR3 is TGCGCCAGCAGCCTACAGGGCCCGGCCGGGGAGCTGTTTTTT. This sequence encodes CASSLQGPAGELFF.

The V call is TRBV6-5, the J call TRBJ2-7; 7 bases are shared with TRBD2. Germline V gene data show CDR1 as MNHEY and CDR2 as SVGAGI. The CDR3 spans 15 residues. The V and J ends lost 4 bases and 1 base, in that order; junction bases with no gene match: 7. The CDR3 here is CASSSPGRGSYEQYF. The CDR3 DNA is TGTGCCAGCAGTTCCCCTGGGAGGGGATCCTACGAGCAGTACTTC.

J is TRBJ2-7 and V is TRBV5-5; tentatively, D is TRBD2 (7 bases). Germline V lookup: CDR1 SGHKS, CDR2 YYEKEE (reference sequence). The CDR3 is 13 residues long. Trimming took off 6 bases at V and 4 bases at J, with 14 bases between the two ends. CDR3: CASNWGGQYEQYF. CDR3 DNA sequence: TGTGCCAGCAACTGGGGGGGGCAATACGAGCAGTACTTC.

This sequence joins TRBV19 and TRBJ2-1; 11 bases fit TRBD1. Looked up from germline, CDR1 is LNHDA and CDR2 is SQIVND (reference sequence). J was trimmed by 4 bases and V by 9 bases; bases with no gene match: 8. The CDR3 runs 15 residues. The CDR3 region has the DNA TGTGCCAGGCACCGGACAGGGGGCATGTACAATGAGCAGTTCTTC. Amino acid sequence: CARHRTGGMYNEQFF.

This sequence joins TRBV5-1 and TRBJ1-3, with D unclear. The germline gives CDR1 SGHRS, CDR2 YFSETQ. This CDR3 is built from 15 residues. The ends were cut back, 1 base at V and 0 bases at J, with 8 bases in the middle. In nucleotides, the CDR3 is TGCGCCAGCAGCTTGTTAGGAGCCTCTGGAAACACCATATATTTT. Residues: CASSLLGASGNTIYF. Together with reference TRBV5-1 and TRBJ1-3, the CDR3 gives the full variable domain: KAGVTQTPRYLIKTRGQQVTLSCSPISGHRSVSWYQQTPGQGLQFLFEYFSETQRNKGNFPGRFSGRQFSNSRSEMNVSTLELGDSALYLCASSLLGASGNTIYFGEGSWLTVV.

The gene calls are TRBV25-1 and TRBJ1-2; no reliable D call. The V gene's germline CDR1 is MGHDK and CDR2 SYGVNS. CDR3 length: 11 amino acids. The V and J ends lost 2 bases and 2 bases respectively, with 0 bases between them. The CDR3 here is CASSENYGYTF. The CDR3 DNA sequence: TGTGCCAGCAGTGAAAACTATGGCTACACCTTC.

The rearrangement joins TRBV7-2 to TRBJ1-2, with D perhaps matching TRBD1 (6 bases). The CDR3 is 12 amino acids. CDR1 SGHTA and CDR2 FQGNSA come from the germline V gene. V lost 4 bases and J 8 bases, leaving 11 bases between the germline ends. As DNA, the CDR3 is TGTGCCAGCAGCTACAGACAGGAAGGCTACACCTTC. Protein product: CASSYRQEGYTF.

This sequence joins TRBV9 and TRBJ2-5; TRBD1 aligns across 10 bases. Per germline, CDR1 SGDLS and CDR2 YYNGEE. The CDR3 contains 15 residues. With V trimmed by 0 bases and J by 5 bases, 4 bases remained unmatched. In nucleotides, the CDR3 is TGTGCCAGCAGCGTAGCTTGGGGACAGGGGGAGACCCAGTACTTC. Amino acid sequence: CASSVAWGQGETQYF.

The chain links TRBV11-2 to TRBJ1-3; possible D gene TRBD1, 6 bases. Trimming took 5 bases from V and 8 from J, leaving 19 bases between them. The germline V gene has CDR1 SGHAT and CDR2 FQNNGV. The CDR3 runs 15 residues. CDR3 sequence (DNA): TGTGCCAGCAGCGGAAGGGACAAAAAAAGGGACACCATATATTTT. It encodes CASSGRDKKRDTIYF.

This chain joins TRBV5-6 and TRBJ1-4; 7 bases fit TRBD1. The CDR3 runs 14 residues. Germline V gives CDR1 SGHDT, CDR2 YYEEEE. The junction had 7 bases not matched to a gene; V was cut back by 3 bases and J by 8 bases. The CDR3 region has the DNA TGTGCCAGCAGCTGGAGACAGGGCGGGGAAAAACTGTTTTTT. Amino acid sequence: CASSWRQGGEKLFF.

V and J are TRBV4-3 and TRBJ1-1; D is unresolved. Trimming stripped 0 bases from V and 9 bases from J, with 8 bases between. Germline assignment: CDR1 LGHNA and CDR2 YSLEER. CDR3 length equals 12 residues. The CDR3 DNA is TGCGCCAGCAGCCAAGATGGACGGAAAGCTTTCTTT. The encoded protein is CASSQDGRKAFF.

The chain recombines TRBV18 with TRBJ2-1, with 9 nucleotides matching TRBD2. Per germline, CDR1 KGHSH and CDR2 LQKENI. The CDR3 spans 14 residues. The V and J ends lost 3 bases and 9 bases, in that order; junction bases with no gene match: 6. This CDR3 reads CASSPSGGLGEQFF. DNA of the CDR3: TGTGCCAGCTCACCTAGCGGGGGCTTAGGTGAGCAGTTCTTC.

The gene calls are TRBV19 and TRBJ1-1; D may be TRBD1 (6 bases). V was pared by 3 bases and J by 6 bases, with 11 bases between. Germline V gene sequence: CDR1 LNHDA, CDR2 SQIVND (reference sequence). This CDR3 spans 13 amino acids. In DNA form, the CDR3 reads TGTGCCAGTAGTATCGCAAACAGGGCTGAAGCTTTCTTT. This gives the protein CASSIANRAEAFF.

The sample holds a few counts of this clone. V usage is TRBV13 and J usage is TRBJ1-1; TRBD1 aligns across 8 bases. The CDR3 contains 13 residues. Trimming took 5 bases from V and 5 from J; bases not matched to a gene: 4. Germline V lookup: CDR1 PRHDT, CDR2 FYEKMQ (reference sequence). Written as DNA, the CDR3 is TGTGCCAGCAGCCTTACAGGGGGAACTGAAGCTTTCTTT. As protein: CASSLTGGTEAFF.

The CDR3 DNA reads as TGCGCCAGCAGCTCGCCCCGACAGGGGGCTATCTACGAGCAGTACTTC. Its protein product is CASSSPRQGAIYEQYF. The V gene is TRBV5-1, the J gene TRBJ2-7; 10 bases match TRBD1. The CDR3 extends over 16 amino acids. V shed 3 bases and J 3 bases; nucleotides not matched to a gene: 9. Germline-derived CDR1 and CDR2 are SGHRS and YFSETQ.

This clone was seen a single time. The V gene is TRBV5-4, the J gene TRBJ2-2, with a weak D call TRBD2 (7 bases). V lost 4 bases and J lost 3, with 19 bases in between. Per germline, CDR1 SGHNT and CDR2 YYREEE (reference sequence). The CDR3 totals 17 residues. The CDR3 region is CASSPRWGGPDTGELFF. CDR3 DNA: TGTGCCAGCAGCCCGAGGTGGGGGGGGCCTGACACCGGGGAGCTGTTTTTT.

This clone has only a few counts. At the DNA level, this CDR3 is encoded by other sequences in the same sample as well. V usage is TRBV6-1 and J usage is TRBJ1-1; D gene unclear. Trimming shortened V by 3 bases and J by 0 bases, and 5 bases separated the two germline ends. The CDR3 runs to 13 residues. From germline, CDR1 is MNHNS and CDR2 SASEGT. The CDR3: CASSDTLNTEAFF. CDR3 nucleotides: TGTGCCAGCAGTGACACCCTGAACACTGAAGCTTTCTTT.

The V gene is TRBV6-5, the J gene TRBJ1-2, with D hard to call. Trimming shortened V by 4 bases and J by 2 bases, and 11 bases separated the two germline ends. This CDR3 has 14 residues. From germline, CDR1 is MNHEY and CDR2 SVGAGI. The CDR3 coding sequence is TGTGCCAGCAGTTCGGGATCCCGAAACTATGGCTACACCTTC. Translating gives CASSSGSRNYGYTF.

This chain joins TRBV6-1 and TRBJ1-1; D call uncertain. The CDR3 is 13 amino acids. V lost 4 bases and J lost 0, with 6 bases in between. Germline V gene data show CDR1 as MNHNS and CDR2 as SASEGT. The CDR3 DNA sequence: TGTGCCAGCAGTGCCGAGATGAACACTGAAGCTTTCTTT. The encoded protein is CASSAEMNTEAFF.

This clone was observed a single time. This chain's CDR3 is CASSEGLQGSNQPQHF. For the CDR3, the DNA is TGTGCCAGCAGCGAGGGCCTCCAAGGAAGCAATCAGCCCCAGCATTTT. The J gene is TRBJ1-5, the V gene TRBV9; D is uncertain. This CDR3 is 16 amino acids long. Trimming pared 3 bases from V and 1 base from J, leaving 14 bases between. In germline, CDR1 is SGDLS, CDR2 YYNGEE.